This T cell receptor (beta chain) was identified in a study of OX40 agonist ivuxolimab in advanced cancers. Points from the study as a whole: Partial responders at 0.1-3.0 mg/kg showed near-lowest clonal expansion. Low normalized T-cell clonal expansion was additionally recorded for some nonresponders. The study did not work out the antigen specificity of the expanded peripheral T cells.

Sequencing used immunoSEQ multiplex PCR; TCRdb keeps in-frame clones, though not all of them. The data hold tens of thousands of clones, with roughly 90% observed a single time. This clone was observed once. Its specificity is unknown. People who had autoimmune disease history or systemic immunosuppression were excluded. The CDR3 is 14 amino acids. After removal of 2 bases from V and 8 bases from J, the junction contained 6 bases not matched to a gene. Germline-derived CDR1 and CDR2 are MNHEY and SVGAGI. This TCR came from an adult with an advanced solid tumor such as melanoma, head and neck, liver or kidney cancer. This sample comprised CD4+ or CD8+ T cells sorted from blood, obtained in a trial of the OX40 agonist ivuxolimab. This chain uses TRBV6-5 with TRBJ1-2; 9 bases line up with TRBD1. CDR3: CASSYTGQGNGYTF. DNA for the CDR3: TGTGCCAGCAGTTACACGGGACAGGGTAACGGCTACACCTTC.